These 21 T cell receptor beta chains were all obtained from the same sample, sequenced in a study. TCRdb reprocessed the 5' RACE reads with MiXCR, giving one entry per CDR3 protein. Of some 30,000 distinct CDR3 sequences in the sample, over 25% were seen once. Tregs were sorted as CD4+CD25+CD127-/low cells. Sequencing input: tumor-infiltrating Tregs sorted from the breast tumor. Every receptor here comes from a female donor with breast cancer.

This chain uses TRBV15 with TRBJ1-5; D gene uncertain. Trimming removed 1 base at V and 9 bases at J, with 16 bases between. The germline gives CDR1 LNHNV, CDR2 YYDKDF (reference sequence). CDR3 length: 15 residues. The CDR3 region has the DNA TGTGCCACCAGCAGAGGATCGGGAACCCTCTTGCCCCAGCATTTT. Its translation is CATSRGSGTLLPQHF. The full variable domain, rest sourced from reference TRBV15 and TRBJ1-5, is DAMVIQNPRYQVTQFGKPVTLSCSQTLNHNVMYWYQQKSSQAPKLLFHYYDKDFNNEADTPDNFQSRRPNTSFCFLDIRSPGLGDTAMYLCATSRGSGTLLPQHFGDGTRLSIL.

This clonotype was counted between two and nine times. The chain combines TRBV19 with TRBJ2-6, with D unclear. CDR1 is LNHDA, CDR2 SQIVND, per germline (reference sequence). The length of the CDR3 is 13 residues. Trimming removed 6 bases at V and 2 bases at J, with 5 bases between. The CDR3 sequence is CASRSTGANVLTF. The CDR3 bases are TGTGCCAGTAGGTCCACTGGGGCCAACGTCCTGACTTTC.

The table lists this clonotype with many counts. The V call is TRBV9, the J call TRBJ1-1; no definite D call. Germline values: CDR1 SGDLS, CDR2 YYNGEE. The CDR3 loop spans 14 amino acids. Deletions cut 0 bases from V and 1 base from J, with 7 bases between. Here the CDR3 reads CASSVAAGNTEAFF. DNA of the CDR3: TGTGCCAGCAGCGTAGCTGCCGGGAACACTGAAGCTTTCTTT. Complete variable domain (other parts from reference TRBV9 and TRBJ1-1): DSGVTQTPKHLITATGQRVTLRCSPRSGDLSVYWYQQSLDQGLQFLIQYYNGEERAKGNILERFSAQQFPDLHSELNLSSLELGDSALYFCASSVAAGNTEAFFGQGTRLTVV.

This clonotype was seen repeatedly, ten times or more. The CDR3 region has the DNA TGCAGCGTTGTAAGGGGTTCTGGAAACACCATATATTTT. Protein product: CSVVRGSGNTIYF. The V and J genes are TRBV29-1 and TRBJ1-3; the D gene is possibly TRBD1 (5 bases). The CDR3 totals 13 residues. Deletions cut 4 bases from V and 1 base from J, with 8 bases between. Germline V gene lookup returns CDR1 SQVTM and CDR2 ANQGSEA.

At least ten counts were recorded for this clonotype. CDR3: CASSLAARGYTF. CDR3 DNA sequence: TGTGCCAGCAGCTTGGCTGCGAGGGGCTACACCTTC. The J gene is TRBJ1-2, the V gene TRBV11-2; D is unresolved. CDR1 is SGHAT, CDR2 FQNNGV, per germline. This CDR3 region has 12 residues. V was pared by 3 bases and J by 8 bases, with 10 bases between. The full variable domain, in which reference TRBV11-2 and TRBJ1-2 provide the parts outside the CDR3, is EAGVAQSPRYKIIEKRQSVAFWCNPISGHATLYWYQQILGQGPKLLIQFQNNGVVDDSQLPKDRFSAERLKGVDSTLKIQPAKLEDSAVYLCASSLAARGYTFGSGTRLTVV.

This clonotype was seen many times. This sequence joins TRBV12-3 or TRBV12-4 and TRBJ1-5; D is unclear. Trimming left V 3 bases short and J 9 bases short, with 12 bases between. The CDR3 has 13 amino acids. The DNA for the CDR3 is TGTGCCAGCAGTTTGGTCAGTCCGATGCCCCAGCATTTT. It codes for CASSLVSPMPQHF.

CDR3 in amino acids: CASGLTGQGNTGELFF. The CDR3 DNA follows: TGTGCCAGCGGATTAACCGGACAGGGGAACACCGGGGAGCTGTTTTTT. This chain links TRBV2 with TRBJ2-2; 8 nucleotides agree with TRBD1. Germline CDR1 is SNHLY and CDR2 is FYNNEI. Trimming took 8 bases from V and 1 from J; bases not matched to a gene: 9. This CDR3 contains 16 residues.

This clonotype was counted ten times or more. The chain links TRBV13 to TRBJ2-1; a possible D gene is TRBD1 (6 bases). CDR3 size: 14 residues. Germline-derived CDR1 and CDR2 are PRHDT and FYEKMQ (reference sequence). The V end was cut by 4 bases, the J end by 2 bases, with 9 bases between. The CDR3 DNA sequence: TGTGCCAGCAGCTCAGGGGTCCCCTACAATGAGCAGTTCTTC. Translation: CASSSGVPYNEQFF.

The CDR3 nucleotides read TGTGCCAGCAGTCAGGACAGATTCTCTGGGGCCAACGTCCTGACTTTC. Its protein is CASSQDRFSGANVLTF. V and J are TRBV6-1 and TRBJ2-6, with a possible D match to TRBD1 (6 bases). V dropped 5 bases and J dropped 0 bases, with 11 bases sitting between them. Germline V lookup: CDR1 MNHNS, CDR2 SASEGT. The CDR3 is 16 residues long.

A remark on this clonotype: This CDR3 is missing its conserved last phenylalanine or tryptophan, likely due to a read error. This chain uses TRBV7-6 with TRBJ2-2; no reliable D call. CDR3 length: 14 amino acids. Germline V gives CDR1 SGHVS, CDR2 FNYEAQ. Trimming left V 6 bases short and J 3 bases short, with 11 bases between. CDR3 in amino acids: CASRGFPDTGELFV. CDR3 DNA sequence: TGTGCCAGCAGGGGGTTTCCGGACACCGGGGAGCTGTTTGTT.

As for this clonotype: With a much larger clone just one base away, this may be a read error. The V call is TRBV28, the J call TRBJ2-7, with TRBD1 matching 7 bases. CDR1 is MDHEN and CDR2 is SYDVKM in the germline V gene. This CDR3 comprises 14 residues. The CDR3 protein is CASSSDREIYERYF. The CDR3 DNA reads as TGTGCCAGCAGTTCTGACAGGGAGATCTACGAGCGGTACTTC.

Of note for this clonotype: A single base separates this from a much larger clone, so it may be a read error. The chain recombines TRBV5-1 with TRBJ1-6, with D possibly matching TRBD1 (6 bases). The CDR3 is 13 amino acids. In germline, CDR1 is SGHRS, CDR2 YFSETQ. The CDR3 DNA sequence: TGCGCCAGCAGAAACGACAGGAATTCACCCCACCACTTT. It encodes CASRNDRNSPHHF. Looking up the rest from reference TRBV5-1 and TRBJ1-6 gives the full variable domain: KAGVTQTPRYLIKTRGQQVTLSCSPISGHRSVSWYQQTPGQGLQFLFEYFSETQRNKGNFPGRFSGRQFSNSRSEMNVSTLELGDSALYLCASRNDRNSPHHFGNGTRLTVT.

DNA for the CDR3: TGTGCCAGCAGTGGACAGGGGGCGAATGGCTACACCTTC. Translation: CASSGQGANGYTF. The chain carries TRBV2 and TRBJ1-2, with TRBD1 matching 10 bases. This CDR3 has 13 residues. V was pared by 4 bases and J by 6 bases, with 2 bases of the junction left unmatched. Germline-derived CDR1 and CDR2 are SNHLY and FYNNEI. Looking up the rest from reference TRBV2 and TRBJ1-2 gives the full variable domain: EPEVTQTPSHQVTQMGQEVILRCVPISNHLYFYWYRQILGQKVEFLVSFYNNEISEKSEIFDDQFSVERPDGSNFTLKIRSTKLEDSAMYFCASSGQGANGYTFGSGTRLTVV.

Concerning this clonotype: A single base separates this from a much larger clone, so it may be a read error. DNA for the CDR3: TGTGCCGGCAGTGAAGGGGGTCAGGGGGCTGAAGCTTTCTTT. As protein: CAGSEGGQGAEAFF. V and J are TRBV27 and TRBJ1-1, with TRBD1 matching 7 bases. The CDR3 length is 14 residues. Germline-derived CDR1 and CDR2 are MNHEY and SMNVEV (reference sequence).

Notes on this clonotype: The junction shows a germline mismatch at one end, possibly a read error. This chain joins TRBV7-9 and TRBJ2-1; D is undetermined. Germline loops: CDR1 SEHNR, CDR2 FQNEAQ (reference sequence). The CDR3 covers 13 residues. DNA for the CDR3: TGTGCCAGCGGCTTAGGGCTGCACAATGAGCAGTTCTTC. Translation gives CASGLGLHNEQFF.

This clonotype was seen many times. The chain carries TRBV29-1 and TRBJ2-1; D ambiguous. CDR1 and CDR2 from the germline V gene are SQVTM and ANQGSEA. Trimming took off 0 bases at V and 4 bases at J, with 4 bases between the two ends. This CDR3 is built from 12 residues. The CDR3 region has the DNA TGCAGCGTTGAAGAGGGTTACAATGAGCAGTTCTTC. This translates into CSVEEGYNEQFF.

Within the sample, this clonotype is medium-sized. The V gene is TRBV5-6, the J gene TRBJ1-2; 12 bases match TRBD1. The CDR3 totals 15 residues. V shed 4 bases and J 8 bases; nucleotides not matched to a gene: 9. The germline V gene has CDR1 SGHDT and CDR2 YYEEEE. CDR3 sequence (DNA): TGTGCCAGCAGCCCCATGGGACAGGGGGCCCGAGGCTACACCTTC. Translated, it gives CASSPMGQGARGYTF.

This clonotype was seen more than once but under ten times. A much larger clonotype is one base distant, so this may be a read error. The chain joins TRBV7-9 to TRBJ2-3; D is perhaps TRBD2 (5 bases). CDR1 SEHNR and CDR2 FQNEAQ come from the germline V gene (reference sequence). V was pared by 4 bases and J by 1 base, with 15 bases between. The CDR3 extends over 16 amino acids. The CDR3 bases are TGTGCCAGCAGCTCTAGAGCGGCGACTGGCACAGATACGCAGTATTTT. Its protein product is CASSSRAATGTDTQYF. The whole variable domain, remainder taken from reference TRBV7-9 and TRBJ2-3, is DTGVSQNPRHKITKRGQNVTFRCDPISEHNRLYWYRQTLGQGPEFLTYFQNEAQLEKSRLLSDRFSAERPKGSFSTLEIQRTEQGDSAMYLCASSSRAATGTDTQYFGPGTRLTVL.

This clonotype has a count of ten or more. CDR3: CASAAGYNEQFF. For the CDR3, the DNA is TGTGCCAGTGCGGCAGGCTACAATGAGCAGTTCTTC. The chain couples TRBV19 to TRBJ2-1; D not certain. Germline values: CDR1 LNHDA, CDR2 SQIVND (reference sequence). V lost 8 bases and J lost 3, with 8 bases in between. There are 12 residues in the CDR3.

The sample holds a few counts of this clonotype. The chain uses TRBV29-1 and TRBJ2-5; D is tentatively TRBD1 or TRBD2 (5 bases each). V shed 4 bases and J shed 4 bases, with 13 bases lying between them. CDR1 and CDR2 (germline): SQVTM, ANQGSEA. The CDR3 sequence is 13 residues long. CDR3: CSVGPLGVETQYF. The CDR3 region has the DNA TGCAGCGTTGGTCCTTTGGGGGTAGAGACCCAGTACTTC.

This clonotype came up many times. The rearrangement uses TRBV3-1 and TRBJ2-7; 8 nucleotides match TRBD1. The CDR3 spans 13 residues. After removal of 3 bases from V and 2 bases from J, the junction contained 0 bases not matched to a gene. From germline, CDR1 is LGHDT and CDR2 YNNKEL (reference sequence). DNA for the CDR3: TGTGCCAGCAGCCAGGACAGGGCCTACGAGCAGTACTTC. Protein product: CASSQDRAYEQYF.